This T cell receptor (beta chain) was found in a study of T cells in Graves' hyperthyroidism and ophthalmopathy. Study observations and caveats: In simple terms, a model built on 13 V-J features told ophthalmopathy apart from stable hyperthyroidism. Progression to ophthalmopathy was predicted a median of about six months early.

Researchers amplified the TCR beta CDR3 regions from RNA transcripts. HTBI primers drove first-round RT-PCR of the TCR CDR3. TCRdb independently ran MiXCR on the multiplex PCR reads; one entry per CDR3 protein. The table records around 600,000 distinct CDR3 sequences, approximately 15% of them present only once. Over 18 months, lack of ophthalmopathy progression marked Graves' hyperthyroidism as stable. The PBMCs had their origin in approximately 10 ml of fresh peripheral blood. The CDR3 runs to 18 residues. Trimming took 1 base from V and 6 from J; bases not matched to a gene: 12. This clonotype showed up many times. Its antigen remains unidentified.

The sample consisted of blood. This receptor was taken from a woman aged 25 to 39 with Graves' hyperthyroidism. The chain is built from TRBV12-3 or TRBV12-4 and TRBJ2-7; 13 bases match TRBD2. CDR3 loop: CASSLGLAGGPPEGEQYF. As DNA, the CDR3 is TGTGCCAGCAGTTTAGGACTAGCGGGAGGCCCCCCAGAGGGCGAGCAGTACTTC.